This entry lists 23 T cell receptor beta chains sequenced from one sample in a study of blood T cell repertoires in COVID-19. Here immunoSEQ multiplex PCR was the method, and the copy in TCRdb shows in-frame clones only, minus some. The sample records under 150,000 clones, 55% to 70% being singletons. The source material was peripheral blood. These TCRs come from a woman aged 70-85 years with acute or convalescent COVID-19.

This chain links TRBV19 with TRBJ2-2; maybe TRBD1 (6 bases). The CDR3 spans 16 residues. Germline CDR1 reads LNHDA; CDR2 reads SQIVND (reference sequence). The ends were cut back, 3 bases at V and 3 bases at J, with 14 bases in the middle. The CDR3 loop reads CASSMSRTDHTGELFF. The CDR3 DNA reads as TGTGCCAGTAGTATGTCCCGGACAGACCACACCGGGGAGCTGTTTTTT.

This clone has a handful of counts. This rearrangement joins TRBV9 to TRBJ1-4, with D uncertain. CDR3 length equals 15 residues. Trimming shortened V by 3 bases and J by 0 bases, and 9 bases separated the two germline ends. CDR1 is SGDLS, CDR2 YYNGEE, per germline. The CDR3 DNA sequence: TGTGCCAGCAGCGCTTCCGGGACAACTAATGAAAAACTGTTTTTT. Residues: CASSASGTTNEKLFF.

The chain recombines TRBV19 with TRBJ1-5; D ambiguous. Trimming took off 3 bases at V and 6 bases at J, with 15 bases between the two ends. CDR3 size: 15 residues. CDR1 LNHDA and CDR2 SQIVND come from the germline V gene (reference sequence). This CDR3 reads CASSIRQAGIQPQHF. CDR3 DNA sequence: TGTGCCAGTAGTATCCGGCAGGCAGGAATTCAGCCCCAGCATTTT.

The chain employs TRBV9 and TRBJ1-1; 11 bases agree with TRBD1. CDR1 SGDLS and CDR2 YYNGEE come from the germline V gene. CDR3 length: 14 residues. The trim removed 2 bases at V and 7 bases at J, leaving 4 bases unmatched. The CDR3 bases are TGTGCCAGCAGCGTCGGGACAGGGGGTTTTGAAGCTTTCTTT. Residues: CASSVGTGGFEAFF.

The rearrangement uses TRBV5-1 and TRBJ2-2; TRBD2 aligns across 13 bases. The CDR3 extends over 17 amino acids. The germline V gene encodes CDR1 SGHRS and CDR2 YFSETQ. V was pared by 6 bases and J by 2 bases, with 7 bases of the junction left unmatched. The CDR3 is CASTLGTSGVNTGELFF. As DNA, the CDR3 is TGCGCCAGCACCCTAGGGACTAGCGGGGTAAACACCGGGGAGCTGTTTTTT.

The chain has TRBV10-1 and TRBJ1-5; D possibly corresponds to TRBD1 (5 bases). Germline CDR1 is WNHNN and CDR2 is SYGVQD (reference sequence). The CDR3 length is 14 residues. V was pared by 5 bases and J by 9 bases, with 17 bases between. This CDR3 is CASSKGAPTAPQHF. In DNA form, the CDR3 reads TGCGCCAGCAGTAAAGGGGCCCCCACAGCGCCCCAGCATTTT.

The chain joins TRBV6-6 to TRBJ2-2; 7 nucleotides align to TRBD2. Looked up from germline, CDR1 is MNHNY and CDR2 is SVGAGI (reference sequence). CDR3 length: 14 residues. J was trimmed by 4 bases and V by 7 bases; bases with no gene match: 6. In DNA form, the CDR3 reads TGTGCCAGCACCCCCCGGACTAGCACCGGGGAGCTGTTTTTT. This codes for CASTPRTSTGELFF.

The chain has TRBV2 and TRBJ2-7; 7 bases map to TRBD1. The V segment lost 7 bases and the J segment 5 bases; nucleotides outside the gene matches: 11. The CDR3 totals 14 residues. CDR1 and CDR2 from the germline V gene are SNHLY and FYNNEI. The CDR3 nucleotides are TGTGCCAGCACCGAGGAGACAGGGAGCCACGAGCAGTACTTC. It yields the protein CASTEETGSHEQYF.

The V and J genes are TRBV2 and TRBJ1-3; no clear D gene. This CDR3 spans 17 amino acids. Germline CDR1 SNHLY, CDR2 FYNNEI. Trimming took 0 bases from V and 0 from J, leaving 12 bases between them. This CDR3 is CASSEALPPVSGNTIYF. In DNA form, the CDR3 reads TGTGCCAGCAGTGAAGCGCTTCCACCAGTCTCTGGAAACACCATATATTTT.

This chain connects TRBV7-9 to TRBJ1-2; D not resolved. Trimming cost V 5 bases and J 6 bases, with 19 bases left between them. There are 15 residues in the CDR3. The germline V gene encodes CDR1 SEHNR and CDR2 FQNEAQ (reference sequence). The DNA of the CDR3 is TGTGCCAGCAGCCTCGTTCGACCGTTCGGAGATGGCTACACCTTC. Translating gives CASSLVRPFGDGYTF.

V is TRBV10-3 and J is TRBJ2-7; 8 bases align to TRBD1. J lost 2 bases, V lost 3 bases, and 3 bases had no gene match. This CDR3 contains 14 residues. Per germline, CDR1 ENHRY and CDR2 SYGVKD. Here the CDR3 reads CAISDSDRAYEQYF. The CDR3 DNA reads as TGTGCCATCAGTGATTCGGACAGGGCCTACGAGCAGTACTTC.

There are a few counts of this clone. The chain combines TRBV15 with TRBJ1-3; the D gene is possibly TRBD1 (6 bases). This CDR3 has 15 amino acids. The V gene's germline CDR1 is LNHNV and CDR2 YYDKDF (reference sequence). Trimming took 0 bases from V and 2 from J, leaving 8 bases between them. This CDR3 reads CATSRENRAGNTIYF. CDR3 DNA sequence: TGTGCCACCAGCAGAGAAAACAGGGCTGGAAACACCATATATTTT.

The chain recombines TRBV29-1 with TRBJ2-1, with 8 positions matching TRBD2. The CDR3 sequence is 13 residues long. Germline trimming cut 6 bases from V and 7 bases from J; bases unmatched to any gene: 8. Germline V gene lookup returns CDR1 SQVTM and CDR2 ANQGSEA. In DNA form, the CDR3 reads TGCAGCGTGGGTAGCGGGATTTTAAATGAGCAGTTCTTC. This gives the protein CSVGSGILNEQFF.

This chain connects TRBV18 to TRBJ2-6; TRBD1 is a possible D gene (5 bases). The CDR3 is made up of 14 amino acids. Trimming left V 3 bases short and J 5 bases short, with 8 bases between. CDR1 is KGHSH and CDR2 is LQKENI in the germline V gene. CDR3 nucleotide sequence: TGTGCCAGCTCACCGGGGCGCCGGGCCAACGTCCTGACTTTC. Translated: CASSPGRRANVLTF.

The chain joins TRBV5-1 to TRBJ1-1; unclear D gene. The germline V gene encodes CDR1 SGHRS and CDR2 YFSETQ. Trimming took 1 base from V and 6 from J, leaving 16 bases between them. CDR3 length: 15 amino acids. CDR3 in amino acids: CASSLSAPAVAEAFF. CDR3 coding DNA: TGCGCCAGCAGCTTGTCTGCCCCAGCGGTGGCTGAAGCTTTCTTT.

This clone was picked up a small number of times. The chain couples TRBV27 to TRBJ2-1, with 8 bases matching TRBD2. The CDR3 runs 14 residues. After removal of 7 bases from V and 6 bases from J, the junction contained 8 bases not matched to a gene. Per the germline V gene, CDR1 is MNHEY and CDR2 is SMNVEV (reference sequence). CDR3 sequence (DNA): TGTGCCAGCACCGACGGGGGGGCCATCAATGAGCAGTTCTTC. It codes for CASTDGGAINEQFF.

This clone appeared a few times. The V call is TRBV5-6, the J call TRBJ2-3, with D unresolved. V lost 0 bases to trimming and J lost 2 bases, with 7 bases between them. Germline lookup yields CDR1 SGHDT and CDR2 YYEEEE. This CDR3 region has 14 residues. The CDR3, as DNA: TGTGCCAGCAGCTTGGGTAGCTACACAGATACGCAGTATTTT. It yields the protein CASSLGSYTDTQYF.

The CDR3 here is CSVISGGGTDTQYF. CDR3 nucleotides: TGCAGCGTAATTAGCGGGGGGGGCACAGATACGCAGTATTTT. This chain uses TRBV29-1 with TRBJ2-3; 11 bases align to TRBD2. CDR1 and CDR2 (germline): SQVTM, ANQGSEA. V shed 6 bases and J 1 base; nucleotides not matched to a gene: 3. There are 14 residues in the CDR3.

This clone showed up just a few times. The junction departs from germline at one end; a sequencing error may be responsible. The V call is TRBV7-7, the J call TRBJ2-7, with TRBD2 matching over 10 bases. CDR3 size: 15 residues. The germline gives CDR1 SSHAT, CDR2 FNYEAQ (reference sequence). As DNA, the CDR3 is TGTGCTAGCAGCTTATCTAGCGGGAGCTCCTACGAGCAGTACTTC. This sequence encodes CASSLSSGSSYEQYF.

The chain employs TRBV3-1 (or the pseudogene TRBV3-2) and TRBJ2-3, with TRBD2 matching 7 bases. The germline gives CDR1 LGHDT, CDR2 YNNKEL (reference sequence). This CDR3 has 15 amino acids. V trimming: 5 bases; J trimming: 0 bases; junction bases outside the gene matches: 5. The CDR3 coding sequence is TGTGCCAGCAGCACAGCGGGGCGTAGCACAGATACGCAGTATTTT. Its translation is CASSTAGRSTDTQYF.

The rearrangement uses TRBV29-1 and TRBJ2-2; 7 bases match TRBD1. Germline CDR1 and CDR2: SQVTM and ANQGSEA. The V gene end was trimmed by 7 bases and the J gene end by 4 bases; junction bases not matched to a gene: 6. The CDR3 has 13 amino acids. Written as DNA, the CDR3 is TGCAGCGGCTGGGACAGCCCCACCGGGGAGCTGTTTTTT. This encodes CSGWDSPTGELFF.

The rearrangement links TRBV19 to TRBJ2-4; 10 nucleotides agree with TRBD2. Germline loops: CDR1 LNHDA, CDR2 SQIVND (reference sequence). The length of the CDR3 is 15 residues. With V trimmed by 4 bases and J by 0 bases, 0 bases remained unmatched. As DNA, the CDR3 is TGTGCCAGTAGTAGACTAGCGGGAGCCAAAAACATTCAGTACTTC. This translates into CASSRLAGAKNIQYF.

The chain carries TRBV5-6 and TRBJ2-2, with TRBD1 identical over 8 bases. Germline V gives CDR1 SGHDT, CDR2 YYEEEE. The CDR3 consists of 14 residues. V gave up 5 bases and J gave up 1 base; unmatched junction bases: 1. The CDR3 is CASRGTGNTGELFF. In nucleotides, the CDR3 is TGTGCCAGCAGGGGGACAGGGAACACCGGGGAGCTGTTTTTT.